Shown below are 4 T cell receptor beta chains from a single sample sequenced in a study of PD-L1 blockade in urothelial cancer. The time point was: peripheral blood 6 weeks after treatment start. Repertoires were generated with immunoSEQ multiplex PCR, while TCRdb's copy carries only in-frame clones and drops some. Found here are about 120,000 clones, around 93% of them singletons; the top ten hold approximately 3.5%. The sample was PBMCs, taken around atezolizumab (anti-PD-L1) treatment. The source is a man in his 60s with urothelial cancer.

The chain has TRBV4-3 and TRBJ1-2, with 8 bases identical to TRBD1. Trimming cost V 0 bases and J 4 bases; bases outside gene matches: 7. From germline, CDR1 is LGHNA and CDR2 YSLEER. The CDR3 consists of 16 residues. CDR3 bases: TGCGCCAGCAGCCAAGAACCCATACAGGGGGGCTATGGCTACACCTTC. It yields the protein CASSQEPIQGGYGYTF.

The chain couples TRBV7-2 to TRBJ1-1; D is unclear. The V end was cut by 4 bases, the J end by 2 bases, with 2 bases between. This CDR3 has 11 amino acids. The V gene's germline CDR1 is SGHTA and CDR2 FQGNSA. CDR3 nucleotides: TGTGCCAGCAGCTCTAACACTGAAGCTTTCTTT. This sequence encodes CASSSNTEAFF.

The chain links TRBV5-6 to TRBJ1-5, with D unclear. V was pared by 5 bases and J by 4 bases, with 13 bases between. The germline V gene encodes CDR1 SGHDT and CDR2 YYEEEE. CDR3 length equals 14 residues. The CDR3 spells CASSSSGWNQPQHF. The CDR3 nucleotides are TGTGCCAGCAGTTCGTCAGGTTGGAATCAGCCCCAGCATTTT.

This rearrangement joins TRBV2 to TRBJ1-5; TRBD1 might be the D (5 bases). The germline gives CDR1 SNHLY, CDR2 FYNNEI. The V and J ends lost 4 bases and 0 bases respectively, with 13 bases between them. The CDR3 is made up of 16 amino acids. The CDR3 protein is CASSVNGDYSNQPQHF. For the CDR3, the DNA is TGTGCCAGCAGTGTTAATGGGGACTATAGCAATCAGCCCCAGCATTTT. Looking up the rest from reference TRBV2 and TRBJ1-5 gives the full variable domain: EPEVTQTPSHQVTQMGQEVILRCVPISNHLYFYWYRQILGQKVEFLVSFYNNEISEKSEIFDDQFSVERPDGSNFTLKIRSTKLEDSAMYFCASSVNGDYSNQPQHFGDGTRLSIL.